The clone carrying this T cell receptor (beta chain) has a single count. Germline lookup yields CDR1 SGHVS and CDR2 FQNEAQ. The CDR3 spans 16 residues. Trimming removed 5 bases at V and 10 bases at J, with 24 bases between. The sample originates from a study of Graves' ophthalmopathy and Graves' hyperthyroidism. Amplifying from RNA transcripts, the study obtained TCR beta CDR3 regions. RT-PCR with HTBI primers came first, then second-round multiplex PCR. TCRdb processed the multiplex PCR reads anew with MiXCR; each CDR3 protein has one entry. This table has roughly 700,000 distinct CDR3 sequences, 40% appearing once.

The sequence was collected from an adult man with Graves' ophthalmopathy. The sample taken for sequencing was peripheral blood. V gene TRBV7-8 combines with J gene TRBJ1-5, with a weak D call TRBD1 (5 bases). CDR3 sequence (DNA): TGTGCCAGCAGCATGACGGGGGGAGTTAGCAATGATCCCCAGCATTTT. Encoded protein: CASSMTGGVSNDPQHF.